Shown below are 25 T cell receptor beta chains from a single sample sequenced in a study of CD8 T cells in Susac syndrome. Random hexamers served to reverse transcribe roughly 0.45 to 1 ug RNA. TCRdb ran MiXCR on the immunoSEQ multiplex PCR reads and lists one entry per CDR3 protein. Of about 100,000 distinct CDR3 sequences in the sample, 95% are singletons; the top ten hold around 0.3%. Sequencing was done on a sample of CD8+ T cells from PBMCs. The origin of the receptors is a human donor with Susac syndrome.

J is TRBJ2-7 and V is TRBV19; D unresolved. V gave up 3 bases and J gave up 5 bases, with 14 bases separating them. Per the germline V gene, CDR1 is LNHDA and CDR2 is SQIVND (reference sequence). The CDR3 length is 14 residues. The CDR3: CASSIDGSSDEQYF. The CDR3 DNA sequence: TGTGCCAGTAGTATTGACGGTTCGAGCGACGAGCAGTACTTC.

This chain uses TRBV28 with TRBJ2-4, with D possibly matching TRBD2 (5 bases). Germline CDR1 is MDHEN and CDR2 is SYDVKM. The CDR3 covers 15 residues. Between the trimmed V and J ends, which lost 6 bases and 4 bases, there was a span of 16 bases. The CDR3 nucleotides read TGTGCCAGCAGGAGGAGCGGAGCCGGAAAAAACATTCAGTACTTC. It codes for CASRRSGAGKNIQYF.

The V call is TRBV5-1, the J call TRBJ1-2; 8 bases line up with TRBD1. The ends lost 4 bases at V and 4 bases at J; junction bases unmatched: 12. The CDR3 runs 16 residues. Germline assignment: CDR1 SGHRS and CDR2 YFSETQ. This CDR3 is CASSDGQGHWGYGYTF. In nucleotides, the CDR3 is TGCGCCAGCAGCGACGGACAGGGCCATTGGGGCTATGGCTACACCTTC.

This clonotype was detected once. The rearrangement joins TRBV29-1 to TRBJ2-7; perhaps TRBD1 as D (6 bases). The CDR3 contains 13 residues. Germline values: CDR1 SQVTM, CDR2 ANQGSEA. V lost 3 bases and J lost 3, with 12 bases in between. The CDR3 sequence is CSVEVSRGYEQYF. The CDR3 DNA follows: TGCAGCGTTGAGGTTTCCAGGGGCTACGAGCAGTACTTC.

This chain joins TRBV29-1 and TRBJ1-5; 9 bases fit TRBD1. The trim removed 5 bases at V and 3 bases at J, leaving 5 bases unmatched. The CDR3 contains 14 residues. Germline V gene lookup returns CDR1 SQVTM and CDR2 ANQGSEA. The CDR3 nucleotides read TGCAGCGTTAGGACAGGGGTCGACAATCAGCCCCAGCATTTT. Protein: CSVRTGVDNQPQHF.

V and J are TRBV7-3 and TRBJ2-6, with D possibly TRBD2 on 7 matching bases. In germline, CDR1 is SGHTA, CDR2 FQGTGA. With 5 bases removed from V and 0 bases from J, the gap between germline ends came to 14 bases. The CDR3 length is 17 residues. CDR3 DNA sequence: TGTGCCAGCAGCGCCCAGGGGACTAACTCTGGGGCCAACGTCCTGACTTTC. Residues: CASSAQGTNSGANVLTF. The full variable domain, in which reference TRBV7-3 and TRBJ2-6 provide the parts outside the CDR3, is GAGVSQTPSNKVTEKGKYVELRCDPISGHTALYWYRQSLGQGPEFLIYFQGTGAADDSGLPNDRFFAVRPEGSVSTLKIQRTERGDSAVYLCASSAQGTNSGANVLTFGAGSRLTVL.

The chain uses TRBV4-2 and TRBJ2-6, with TRBD1 identical over 8 bases. The CDR3 spans 18 residues. Germline V gene data show CDR1 as LGHNA and CDR2 as YNFKEQ. V was pared by 3 bases and J by 1 base, with 8 bases of the junction left unmatched. The CDR3 sequence: CASSQRRGLSSGANVLTF. The DNA of the CDR3 is TGTGCCAGCAGCCAGCGCAGGGGGCTAAGTTCTGGGGCCAACGTCCTGACTTTC.

The rearrangement joins TRBV29-1 to TRBJ2-5; 14 nucleotides agree with TRBD2. The CDR3 length is 14 residues. After removal of 7 bases from V and 5 bases from J, the junction contained 6 bases not matched to a gene. Germline assignment: CDR1 SQVTM and CDR2 ANQGSEA. Here the CDR3 reads CSGTSGRQKETQYF. Written as DNA, the CDR3 is TGCAGCGGGACTAGCGGGAGGCAGAAGGAGACCCAGTACTTC.

The chain carries TRBV29-1 and TRBJ1-1; the match to TRBD1 covers 7 bases. Germline V gene data show CDR1 as SQVTM and CDR2 as ANQGSEA. The CDR3 contains 13 residues. V shed 6 bases and J 0 bases; nucleotides not matched to a gene: 4. CDR3 bases: TGCAGCGTCCGGGGACAGATGAACACTGAAGCTTTCTTT. Its protein is CSVRGQMNTEAFF.

The chain employs TRBV20-1 and TRBJ2-1, with 7 bases aligning to TRBD2. With 6 bases clipped from V and 2 bases from J, the junction kept 16 bases outside the gene matches. Germline CDR1 reads DFQATT; CDR2 reads SNEGSKA (reference sequence). There are 17 residues in the CDR3. The CDR3 DNA follows: TGCAGTGCCCAACCGACGGGTTTTAGCGGGCCCTACAATGAGCAGTTCTTC. Protein: CSAQPTGFSGPYNEQFF.

The CDR3 nucleotides are TGTGCCAGCAGTTCGGACAGGATGGGCACAGATACGCAGTATTTT. Its protein product is CASSSDRMGTDTQYF. This rearrangement joins TRBV28 to TRBJ2-3; 7 bases are shared with TRBD1. The V segment lost 4 bases and the J segment 1 base; nucleotides outside the gene matches: 5. The CDR3 consists of 15 residues. The germline V gene has CDR1 MDHEN and CDR2 SYDVKM.

The chain couples TRBV28 to TRBJ2-1, with TRBD1 matching over 9 bases. Germline assignment: CDR1 MDHEN and CDR2 SYDVKM. Losses at the gene ends were 8 bases for V and 7 bases for J; bases not matched to a gene: 24. The CDR3 loop spans 19 amino acids. The CDR3 reads CASETGTGLIRQGSNEQFF. The CDR3 DNA is TGTGCCAGCGAGACCGGGACAGGGCTGATTAGACAGGGTTCAAATGAGCAGTTCTTC.

This clonotype appeared a single time. The chain is built from TRBV4-1 and TRBJ1-5, with 9 bases matching TRBD1. The CDR3 runs 15 residues. With V trimmed by 0 bases and J by 11 bases, 8 bases remained unmatched. Germline assignment: CDR1 MGHRA and CDR2 YSYEKL. The CDR3 coding sequence is TGCGCCAGCAGCCAAGAGTACAGGGGGCTATCGACCCAGCATTTT. Translation gives CASSQEYRGLSTQHF.

The chain links TRBV4-1 to TRBJ1-6, with a weak D call TRBD1 (5 bases). This CDR3 comprises 14 residues. The germline V and J ends were trimmed by 8 bases and 7 bases, with 15 bases remaining between them. The V gene's germline CDR1 is MGHRA and CDR2 YSYEKL. This chain's CDR3 is CASRGGEGNSPLHF. CDR3 nucleotides: TGCGCCAGCCGCGGGGGGGAAGGAAATTCACCCCTCCACTTT.

The V call is TRBV13, the J call TRBJ2-2; D perhaps matches TRBD2 (5 bases). Germline V lookup: CDR1 PRHDT, CDR2 FYEKMQ (reference sequence). The ends were cut back, 5 bases at V and 4 bases at J, with 8 bases in the middle. The CDR3 spans 13 residues. The CDR3 protein is CASSHGVTGELFF. CDR3 DNA: TGTGCCAGCAGCCACGGGGTCACCGGGGAGCTGTTTTTT.

The chain links TRBV20-1 to TRBJ2-3, with D unclear. V dropped 3 bases and J dropped 2 bases, with 12 bases sitting between them. This CDR3 has 14 amino acids. Germline V CDR1 and CDR2: DFQATT, SNEGSKA (reference sequence). The CDR3 coding sequence is TGCAGTGCTAGCGTGCGGAGCTCCACAGATACGCAGTATTTT. Amino acid sequence: CSASVRSSTDTQYF.

This clonotype has only one observation. V and J are TRBV5-1 and TRBJ2-7, with a tentative D call TRBD1 (6 bases). The V gene's germline CDR1 is SGHRS and CDR2 YFSETQ. The CDR3 spans 14 residues. V shed 2 bases and J shed 3 bases, with 12 bases lying between them. CDR3 loop: CASSFGTFDYEQYF. CDR3 nucleotide sequence: TGCGCCAGCAGCTTCGGGACATTTGACTACGAGCAGTACTTC. Full variable domain (outside the CDR3, taken from reference TRBV5-1 and TRBJ2-7): KAGVTQTPRYLIKTRGQQVTLSCSPISGHRSVSWYQQTPGQGLQFLFEYFSETQRNKGNFPGRFSGRQFSNSRSEMNVSTLELGDSALYLCASSFGTFDYEQYFGPGTRLTVT.

The table lists this clonotype with a count of one. The J gene is TRBJ2-2, the V gene TRBV11-2; D gene ambiguous. The CDR3 covers 14 residues. Trimming took off 4 bases at V and 5 bases at J, with 11 bases between the two ends. The germline V gene has CDR1 SGHAT and CDR2 FQNNGV. The CDR3 DNA sequence: TGTGCCAGCAGCTCCTTGGGTGTTACCGGGGAGCTGTTTTTT. This translates into CASSSLGVTGELFF.

The J gene is TRBJ2-4, the V gene TRBV20-1, with D uncertain. This CDR3 spans 14 amino acids. Trimming removed 3 bases from V and 0 bases from J, with 9 bases in between. Germline V gene sequence: CDR1 DFQATT, CDR2 SNEGSKA (reference sequence). The DNA of the CDR3 is TGCAGTGCTAGTTTTCAGCTAGCCAAAAACATTCAGTACTTC. It yields the protein CSASFQLAKNIQYF.

V usage is TRBV5-1 and J usage is TRBJ2-5; 10 bases align to TRBD1. J lost 3 bases, V lost 2 bases, and 1 base had no gene match. The CDR3 runs 14 residues. Germline CDR1 SGHRS, CDR2 YFSETQ. CDR3 DNA: TGCGCCAGCAGCTTCGGGACAGGGGAAGAGACCCAGTACTTC. Its translation: CASSFGTGEETQYF.

The chain links TRBV19 to TRBJ1-2, with no clear D. The CDR3 is made up of 12 amino acids. V was clipped by 5 bases and J by 4 bases, with 8 bases between them. The germline V gene encodes CDR1 LNHDA and CDR2 SQIVND (reference sequence). In DNA, the CDR3 is TGTGCCAGTAGTCCGGGAACCTATGGCTACACCTTC. Translating gives CASSPGTYGYTF.

The chain joins TRBV20-1 to TRBJ2-5; TRBD2 is a possible D gene (7 bases). Trimming stripped 2 bases from V and 4 bases from J, with 17 bases between. The germline V gene has CDR1 DFQATT and CDR2 SNEGSKA (reference sequence). The CDR3 length is 15 residues. CDR3 DNA sequence: TGCAGTGCTAGATGGGGCAGGGGAGGGCGAGAGACCCAGTACTTC. It yields the protein CSARWGRGGRETQYF.

V gene TRBV24-1 combines with J gene TRBJ2-3; 8 bases line up with TRBD2. With V trimmed by 4 bases and J by 5 bases, 4 bases remained unmatched. The CDR3 covers 14 residues. Germline assignment: CDR1 KGHDR and CDR2 SFDVKD. This CDR3 reads CATSDPGREDTQYF. Written as DNA, the CDR3 is TGTGCCACCAGTGACCCCGGGAGGGAAGATACGCAGTATTTT.

Concerning this clonotype: A junction boundary mismatches the germline segment, possibly from a read error. This chain links TRBV29-1 with TRBJ2-3; 13 nucleotides align to TRBD2. CDR3 length: 16 residues. Germline V gene sequence: CDR1 SQVTM, CDR2 ANQGSEA. The CDR3 DNA reads as TGCAGCGTGGAAGGAGGACTAGCGGGGGGCACAGATACGCAGTATTTT. Its protein product is CSVEGGLAGGTDTQYF.

The CDR3 is CSAKGGEEASPLHF. The CDR3 DNA is TGCAGTGCAAAAGGGGGGGAGGAGGCCTCACCCCTCCACTTT. The chain has TRBV20-1 and TRBJ1-6; the D gene is possibly TRBD1 (6 bases). The CDR3 has 14 amino acids. The V gene's germline CDR1 is DFQATT and CDR2 SNEGSKA (reference sequence). V gave up 6 bases and J gave up 10 bases, with 19 bases separating them.